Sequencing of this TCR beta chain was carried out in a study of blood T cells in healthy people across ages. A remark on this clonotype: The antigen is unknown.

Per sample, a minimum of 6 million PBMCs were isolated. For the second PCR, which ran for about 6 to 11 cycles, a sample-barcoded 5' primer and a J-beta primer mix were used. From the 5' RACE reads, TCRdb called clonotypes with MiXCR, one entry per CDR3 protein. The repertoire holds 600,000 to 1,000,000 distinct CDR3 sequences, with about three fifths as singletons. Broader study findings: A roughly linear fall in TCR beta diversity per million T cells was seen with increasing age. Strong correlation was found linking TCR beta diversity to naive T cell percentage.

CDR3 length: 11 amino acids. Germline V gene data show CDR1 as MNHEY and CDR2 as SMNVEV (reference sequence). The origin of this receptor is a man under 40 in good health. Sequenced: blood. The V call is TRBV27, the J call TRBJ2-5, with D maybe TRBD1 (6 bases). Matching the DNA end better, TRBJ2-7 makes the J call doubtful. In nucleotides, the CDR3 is TGTGCCACCGGACAGCTATACGAGCAGTACTTC. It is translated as CATGQLYEQYF.